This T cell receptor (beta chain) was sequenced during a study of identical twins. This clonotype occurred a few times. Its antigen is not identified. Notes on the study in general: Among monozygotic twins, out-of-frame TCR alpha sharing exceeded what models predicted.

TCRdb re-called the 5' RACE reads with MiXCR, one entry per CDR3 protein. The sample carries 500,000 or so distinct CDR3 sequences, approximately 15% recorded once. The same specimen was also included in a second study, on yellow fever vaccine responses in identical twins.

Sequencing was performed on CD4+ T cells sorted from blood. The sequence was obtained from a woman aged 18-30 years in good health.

CDR3 residues: CASSQDPPLTGTDTQYF. The CDR3 region has the DNA TGTGCCAGCAGCCAAGATCCCCCCTTGACTGGCACAGATACGCAGTATTTT. The chain combines TRBV14 with TRBJ2-3; D is ambiguous. CDR1 is SGHDN, CDR2 FVKESK, per germline. The CDR3 contains 17 residues. V shed 0 bases and J shed 1 base, with 14 bases lying between them.